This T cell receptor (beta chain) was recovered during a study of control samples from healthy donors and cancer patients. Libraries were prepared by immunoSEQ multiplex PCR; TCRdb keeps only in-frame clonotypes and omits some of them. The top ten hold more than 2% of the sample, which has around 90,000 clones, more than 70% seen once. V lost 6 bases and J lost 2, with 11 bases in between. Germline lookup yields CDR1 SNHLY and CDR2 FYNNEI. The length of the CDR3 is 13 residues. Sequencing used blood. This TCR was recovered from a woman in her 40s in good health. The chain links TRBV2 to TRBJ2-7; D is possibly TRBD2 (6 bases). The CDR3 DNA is TGTGCCAGCAGCCGGGACTTGGCCTACGAGCAGTACTTC. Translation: CASSRDLAYEQYF.